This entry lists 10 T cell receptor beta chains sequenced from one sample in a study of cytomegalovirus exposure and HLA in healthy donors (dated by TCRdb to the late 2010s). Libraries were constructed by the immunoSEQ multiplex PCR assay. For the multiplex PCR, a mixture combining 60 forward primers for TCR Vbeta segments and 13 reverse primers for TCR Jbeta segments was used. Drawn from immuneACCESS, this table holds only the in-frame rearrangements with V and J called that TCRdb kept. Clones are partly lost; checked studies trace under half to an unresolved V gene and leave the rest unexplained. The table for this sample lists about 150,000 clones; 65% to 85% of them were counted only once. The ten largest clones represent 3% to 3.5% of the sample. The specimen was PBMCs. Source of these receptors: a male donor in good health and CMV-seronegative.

For the CDR3, the DNA is TGCGCCAGCAGTGGACCGTCCGGGACAGGGTCCAACTATGGCTACACCTTC. Translating it yields CASSGPSGTGSNYGYTF. The chain uses TRBV23-1 and TRBJ1-2; 9 bases are a match to TRBD1. TRBV23-1 is designated an ORF whose function remains uncertain. V shed 5 bases and J 2 bases; nucleotides not matched to a gene: 12. CDR3 length: 17 amino acids.

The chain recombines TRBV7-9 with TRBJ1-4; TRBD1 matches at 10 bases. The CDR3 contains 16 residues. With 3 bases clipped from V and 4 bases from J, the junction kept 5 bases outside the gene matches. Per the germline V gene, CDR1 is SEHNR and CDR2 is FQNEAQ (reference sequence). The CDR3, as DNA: TGTGCCAGCAGCTTCCCGGGACAGGGGATTAATGAAAAACTGTTTTTT. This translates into CASSFPGQGINEKLFF.

CDR3 sequence: CASRPAELNTEAFF. Here the CDR3 DNA reads TGTGCCAGCAGGCCTGCTGAGTTGAACACTGAAGCTTTCTTT. This chain connects TRBV6-5 to TRBJ1-1; no reliable D call. CDR3 length equals 14 residues. V gave up 6 bases and J gave up 0 bases, with 11 bases separating them. Germline V lookup: CDR1 MNHEY, CDR2 SVGAGI.

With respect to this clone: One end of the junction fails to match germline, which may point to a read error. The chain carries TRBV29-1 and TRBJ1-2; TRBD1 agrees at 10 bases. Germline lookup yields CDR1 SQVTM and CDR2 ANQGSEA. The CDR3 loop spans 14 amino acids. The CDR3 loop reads CSVEDRGLGYGYTF. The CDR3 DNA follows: TGCAGCGTGGAAGACAGGGGGCTTGGCTATGGCTACACCTTC. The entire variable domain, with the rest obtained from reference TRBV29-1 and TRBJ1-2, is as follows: SAVISQKPSRDICQRGTSLTIQCQVDSQVTMMFWYRQQPGQSLTLIATANQGSEATYESGFVIDKFPISRPNLTFSTLTVSNMSPEDSSIYLCSVEDRGLGYGYTFGSGTRLTVV.

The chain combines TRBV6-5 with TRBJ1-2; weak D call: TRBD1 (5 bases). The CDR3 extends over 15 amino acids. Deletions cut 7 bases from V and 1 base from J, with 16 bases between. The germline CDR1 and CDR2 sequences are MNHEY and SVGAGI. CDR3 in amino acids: CASTGSIGGNYGYTF. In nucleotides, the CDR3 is TGTGCCAGCACGGGGTCCATCGGGGGTAACTATGGCTACACCTTC.

CDR3 bases: TGTGCCAGCAGCCCATCCGGGACAGGGGTGTATGAGCAGTTCTTC. Residues: CASSPSGTGVYEQFF. The rearrangement joins TRBV7-3 to TRBJ2-1; TRBD1 matches at 10 bases. This CDR3 spans 15 amino acids. The germline gives CDR1 SGHTA, CDR2 FQGTGA. The junction had 9 bases not matched to a gene; V was cut back by 5 bases and J by 8 bases. The complete variable domain, with remaining parts taken from reference TRBV7-3 and TRBJ2-1, reads GAGVSQTPSNKVTEKGKYVELRCDPISGHTALYWYRQSLGQGPEFLIYFQGTGAADDSGLPNDRFFAVRPEGSVSTLKIQRTERGDSAVYLCASSPSGTGVYEQFFGPGTRLTVL.

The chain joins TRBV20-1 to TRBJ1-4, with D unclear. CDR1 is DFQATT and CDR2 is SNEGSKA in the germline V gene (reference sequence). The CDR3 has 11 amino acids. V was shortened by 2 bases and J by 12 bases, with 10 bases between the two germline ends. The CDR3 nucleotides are TGCAGTGCTAGATTGAGGGTAGAACTGTTTTTT. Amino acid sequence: CSARLRVELFF.

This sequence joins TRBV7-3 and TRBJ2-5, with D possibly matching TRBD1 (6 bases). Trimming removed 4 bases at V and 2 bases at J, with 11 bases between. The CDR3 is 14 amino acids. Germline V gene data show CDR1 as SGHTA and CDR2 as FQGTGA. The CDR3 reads CASSSDRGQETQYF. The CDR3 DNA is TGTGCCAGCAGCTCGGACAGAGGACAAGAGACCCAGTACTTC.

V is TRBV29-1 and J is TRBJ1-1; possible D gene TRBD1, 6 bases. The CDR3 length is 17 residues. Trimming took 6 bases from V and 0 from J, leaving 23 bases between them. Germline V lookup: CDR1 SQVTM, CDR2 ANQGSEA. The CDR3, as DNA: TGCAGCGTCGGAGGGCTGGGGGGGGCGGAAATGAACACTGAAGCTTTCTTT. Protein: CSVGGLGGAEMNTEAFF.

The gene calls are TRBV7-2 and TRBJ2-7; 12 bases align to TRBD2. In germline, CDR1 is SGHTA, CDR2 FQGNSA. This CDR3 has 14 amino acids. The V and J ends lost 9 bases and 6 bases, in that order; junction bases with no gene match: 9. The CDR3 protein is CASRFWTSGTEQYF. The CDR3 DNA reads TGTGCCAGTCGGTTCTGGACTAGCGGGACCGAGCAGTACTTC.